Sequencing of this T cell receptor beta chain was carried out in a study of identical twins. The CDR3 has 13 amino acids. V was pared by 3 bases and J by 0 bases, with 6 bases between. TCRdb itself ran the 5' RACE reads through MiXCR, one entry per CDR3 protein. This sample has about 690,000 distinct CDR3 sequences, with over 5% found just once. Ten or more counts support this clonotype. V gene TRBV12-3 or TRBV12-4 combines with J gene TRBJ2-7, with D unclear. Source material: naive T cells sorted from blood. This receptor was identified in a man aged 18 to 30 in good health. CDR3 sequence reads: CASSFGSSYEQYF. CDR3 sequence (DNA): TGTGCCAGCAGTTTTGGCAGCTCCTACGAGCAGTACTTC.